This T cell receptor (beta chain) appears in the sequencing data of a study of early T cells in non-severe SARS-CoV-2 infection. Looking at the study overall: Sequencing was performed on bulk RNA from unsorted whole blood, leaving chains unpaired. Broader study findings: The study's VDJdb matching favored anti-spike CD8 responses and missed private and CD4 specificities.

The CDR3 totals 16 residues. Trimming cost V 0 bases and J 7 bases; bases outside gene matches: 11. Germline CDR1 MNHEY, CDR2 SVGEGT. cDNA molecules, individually, were tagged with unique molecular identifiers. In TCRdb, the 5' RACE reads were re-called with MiXCR into one record per CDR3 protein. The table lists around 60,000 distinct CDR3 sequences, approximately 10% of them singletons. This clonotype showed up just a few times. Its cognate antigen is unknown. The sequenced sample was whole blood, obtained at baseline. This chain joins TRBV6-2 or TRBV6-3 and TRBJ2-7; 8 bases agree with TRBD1. This TCR derives from an adult who was a healthcare worker with PCR-confirmed SARS-CoV-2 infection or an uninfected control (not recorded which). This CDR3 reads CASSYSSFGDRNEQYF. In DNA form, the CDR3 reads TGTGCCAGCAGTTACTCGTCGTTTGGGGACAGGAATGAGCAGTACTTC.